These T cell receptor beta chains were read from a single sample in a study of cytomegalovirus exposure and HLA in healthy donors. Data came from immunoSEQ multiplex PCR; TCRdb stores just in-frame clones and leaves some out. The sample holds 100,000 to 150,000 clones, over 60% seen once. Sequences were obtained from PBMCs. Every receptor here comes from a woman between 55 and 75 years old in good health and CMV-seronegative. CDR3s include the opening cysteine and the closing phenylalanine or tryptophan. Each record gives: D gene, clone size, J gene, V gene, CDR3 DNA, CDR3 protein. D genes are given only for firm matches. Size is stated for part of the rows, as once, few or many counts, or as a class when the clone is expanded.

D gene: -; clone size: -; J gene: TRBJ2-7; V gene: TRBV6-1; CDR3 DNA: TGTGCCAGCAGTGGGGCGGGGCAGATGTACGAGCAGTACTTC; CDR3 protein: CASSGAGQMYEQYF
D gene: TRBD1; clone size: -; J gene: TRBJ2-7; V gene: TRBV7-9; CDR3 DNA: TGTTCCAGCAGCCCCCCGGGACAGGGACATTACGAGCAGTACTTC; CDR3 protein: CSSSPPGQGHYEQYF
D gene: -; clone size: -; J gene: TRBJ1-4; V gene: TRBV2; CDR3 DNA: TGTGCCAGCAGTGCTTTCGGTCAACCAACTAATGAAAAACTGTTTTTT; CDR3 protein: CASSAFGQPTNEKLFF
D gene: -; clone size: -; J gene: TRBJ1-2; V gene: TRBV23-1; CDR3 DNA: TGCGCCAGCAGTCAATACTCCCTGAATGTCTATGGCTACACCTTC; CDR3 protein: CASSQYSLNVYGYTF
D gene: TRBD1; clone size: -; J gene: TRBJ1-2; V gene: TRBV9; CDR3 DNA: TGTGCCAGCAGCGCCCTTTCCGGGACAGGGGCGATCTATGGCTACACCTTC; CDR3 protein: CASSALSGTGAIYGYTF
D gene: TRBD2; clone size: -; J gene: TRBJ2-7; V gene: TRBV7-8; CDR3 DNA: TGTGCCAGCAGCCCGGGGGGGGCCCCTCTCGAGCAGTACTTC; CDR3 protein: CASSPGGAPLEQYF
D gene: TRBD1; clone size: -; J gene: TRBJ2-7; V gene: TRBV6-1; CDR3 DNA: TGTGCCAGCAGTGAAGACGGGACAGGGGGCTGGGAGCAGTACTTC; CDR3 protein: CASSEDGTGGWEQYF
D gene: TRBD2; clone size: few; J gene: TRBJ2-7; V gene: TRBV19; CDR3 DNA: TGTGCCAGTAGTGCTCTGACTAGCGGGACCTACGAGCAGTACTTC; CDR3 protein: CASSALTSGTYEQYF
D gene: TRBD2; clone size: once; J gene: TRBJ2-2; V gene: TRBV5-4; CDR3 DNA: TGTGCCAGCAGCCGGGGGGGGGCAGAGACCGGGGAGCTGTTTTTT; CDR3 protein: CASSRGGAETGELFF
D gene: TRBD2; clone size: -; J gene: TRBJ2-7; V gene: TRBV2; CDR3 DNA: TGTGCCAGCAGATCGGGACTAGTCGACTACGAGCAGTACTTC; CDR3 protein: CASRSGLVDYEQYF
D gene: TRBD1; clone size: few; J gene: TRBJ1-2; V gene: TRBV5-1; CDR3 DNA: TGCGCCAGCCGCGGACAGTCAGGGGGTGGCTACACCTTC; CDR3 protein: CASRGQSGGGYTF
D gene: TRBD1; clone size: -; J gene: TRBJ1-5; V gene: TRBV30; CDR3 DNA: TGTGCCTGGAGTATGACAGGGAGTTGGAGCAATCAGCCCCAGCATTTT; CDR3 protein: CAWSMTGSWSNQPQHF
D gene: -; clone size: -; J gene: TRBJ1-5; V gene: TRBV19; CDR3 DNA: TGTGCCAGTAGTAGACGAGGGAACAATCAGCCCCAGCATTTT; CDR3 protein: CASSRRGNNQPQHF
D gene: -; clone size: few; J gene: TRBJ2-1; V gene: TRBV7-2; CDR3 DNA: TGTGCCAGCAGCTTAGCGGGCAGGGAGCAGTTCTTC; CDR3 protein: CASSLAGREQFF
D gene: -; clone size: -; J gene: TRBJ1-2; V gene: TRBV6-5; CDR3 DNA: TGTGCCAGCAGTCTCCGACAGCCCCCCTATGGCTACACCTTC; CDR3 protein: CASSLRQPPYGYTF
D gene: TRBD2; clone size: -; J gene: TRBJ2-1; V gene: TRBV28; CDR3 DNA: TGTGCCAGCAGTTTTTGGGCTAGCGGTAACAATGAGCAGTTCTTC; CDR3 protein: CASSFWASGNNEQFF
D gene: -; clone size: few; J gene: TRBJ2-7; V gene: TRBV18; CDR3 DNA: TGTGCCAGCTCACTGGGGCCCAAGAGCTCCTACGAGCAGTACTTC; CDR3 protein: CASSLGPKSSYEQYF
D gene: -; clone size: once; J gene: TRBJ2-7; V gene: TRBV7-2; CDR3 DNA: TGTGCCAGCAGCTTAGCGAGGGTTCGCGAGCAGTACTTC; CDR3 protein: CASSLARVREQYF
D gene: -; clone size: -; J gene: TRBJ2-1; V gene: TRBV2; CDR3 DNA: TGTGCCAGCAGTGGTACTACCCGCTACAATGAGCAGTTCTTC; CDR3 protein: CASSGTTRYNEQFF
D gene: TRBD2; clone size: -; J gene: TRBJ2-2; V gene: TRBV28; CDR3 DNA: TGTGCCAGCAGCCCCCAACTAGCGGGGGGTCAAGGGGAGCTGTTTTTT; CDR3 protein: CASSPQLAGGQGELFF
D gene: TRBD1; clone size: -; J gene: TRBJ1-2; V gene: TRBV7-6; CDR3 DNA: TGTGCCAGCAGCCCCCGGGACAGCGGCTATGGCTACACCTTC; CDR3 protein: CASSPRDSGYGYTF
D gene: -; clone size: -; J gene: TRBJ1-1; V gene: TRBV30; CDR3 DNA: TGTGCCTGGAGTCCAGGGAACACTGAAGCTTTCTTT; CDR3 protein: CAWSPGNTEAFF
D gene: TRBD1; clone size: -; J gene: TRBJ2-1; V gene: TRBV27; CDR3 DNA: TGTGCCAGCAGGACCGGGACAGGGGGCTACAATGAGCAGTTCTTC; CDR3 protein: CASRTGTGGYNEQFF
D gene: TRBD2; clone size: -; J gene: TRBJ2-1; V gene: TRBV5-1; CDR3 DNA: TGCGCCAGCGGCTTAGGAGCTCCAAGCGGGAGGCCCCACAATGAGCAGTTCTTC; CDR3 protein: CASGLGAPSGRPHNEQFF
D gene: TRBD1; clone size: few; J gene: TRBJ1-4; V gene: TRBV6-6; CDR3 DNA: TGTGCCAGCAGTGGACAGGGCCAGAATGAAAAACTGTTTTTT; CDR3 protein: CASSGQGQNEKLFF
D gene: -; clone size: -; J gene: TRBJ1-5; V gene: TRBV4-1; CDR3 DNA: TGCGCCAGCAGCCATGGCAGATATCAGCCCCAGCATTTT; CDR3 protein: CASSHGRYQPQHF
D gene: -; clone size: -; J gene: TRBJ2-7; V gene: TRBV7-2; CDR3 DNA: TGTGCCAGCAGCTTAGGGGCTAGCCGTTACGAGCAGTACTTC; CDR3 protein: CASSLGASRYEQYF
D gene: -; clone size: -; J gene: TRBJ2-5; V gene: TRBV20-1; CDR3 DNA: TGCAGTGCTAGCAACCAAGAGACCCAGTACTTC; CDR3 protein: CSASNQETQYF
D gene: -; clone size: -; J gene: TRBJ1-1; V gene: TRBV30; CDR3 DNA: TGTGCCGGTTCCCGGGGGATGAACACTGAAGCTTTCTTT; CDR3 protein: CAGSRGMNTEAFF
D gene: -; clone size: once; J gene: TRBJ1-4; V gene: TRBV6-6; CDR3 DNA: TGTGCCAGCAGTTACCAAGGCGGTACTAATGAAAAACTGTTTTTT; CDR3 protein: CASSYQGGTNEKLFF
D gene: -; clone size: few; J gene: TRBJ2-5; V gene: TRBV21-1; CDR3 DNA: TGTGCCAGCAGCAAAGTTGAGAACCCGGGGATTCAAGAGACCCAGTACTTC; CDR3 protein: CASSKVENPGIQETQYF
D gene: -; clone size: once; J gene: TRBJ1-5; V gene: TRBV7-8; CDR3 DNA: TGTGCCAGCAGCTCCGCCGGAGGGCATAGCAATCAGCCCCAGCATTTT; CDR3 protein: CASSSAGGHSNQPQHF
D gene: TRBD1; clone size: -; J gene: TRBJ1-5; V gene: TRBV28; CDR3 DNA: TGTGCCAGCAGCCCGACAGGGGGCAGGAATCAGCCCCAGCATTTT; CDR3 protein: CASSPTGGRNQPQHF
D gene: TRBD1; clone size: -; J gene: TRBJ1-1; V gene: TRBV5-1; CDR3 DNA: TGCGCCAGCAGTTCGAGGGACAGGTCGCGGGACACTGAAGCTTTCTTT; CDR3 protein: CASSSRDRSRDTEAFF
D gene: -; clone size: -; J gene: TRBJ2-6; V gene: TRBV7-3; CDR3 DNA: TGTGCCAGCAGCTTAACTGCCAGCTCTGGGGCCAACGTCCTGACTTTC; CDR3 protein: CASSLTASSGANVLTF
D gene: -; clone size: -; J gene: TRBJ2-7; V gene: TRBV4-2; CDR3 DNA: TGTGCCAGCAGCCAAGGGCCCGAGCAGTACTTC; CDR3 protein: CASSQGPEQYF
D gene: -; clone size: -; J gene: TRBJ2-1; V gene: TRBV15; CDR3 DNA: TGTGCCACCAGCAGAGATAGCGGTCACAATGAGCAGTTCTTC; CDR3 protein: CATSRDSGHNEQFF
D gene: TRBD2; clone size: -; J gene: TRBJ2-1; V gene: TRBV4-2; CDR3 DNA: TGTGCCAGCAGCCAAGAACCTCAGGGGACTAGCGGGAGGGCCGTCAAAGTTGAGCAGTTCTTC; CDR3 protein: CASSQEPQGTSGRAVKVEQFF
D gene: -; clone size: -; J gene: TRBJ1-2; V gene: TRBV5-1; CDR3 DNA: TGCGCCAGCAGCCTGGACGGGTCATATGGCTACACCTTC; CDR3 protein: CASSLDGSYGYTF
D gene: -; clone size: -; J gene: TRBJ2-7; V gene: TRBV4-1; CDR3 DNA: TGCGCCAGCAGCCAAGATCTGGCTTCCTCCTACGAGCAGTACTTC; CDR3 protein: CASSQDLASSYEQYF
D gene: TRBD1; clone size: -; J gene: TRBJ2-1; V gene: TRBV28; CDR3 DNA: TGTGCCAGCAGTGGCCTACAGGGGGCGGCCTACAATGAGCAGTTCTTC; CDR3 protein: CASSGLQGAAYNEQFF
D gene: -; clone size: -; J gene: TRBJ1-1; V gene: TRBV7-8; CDR3 DNA: TGTGCCAGCAGCTTATTAAGGGGCCCCAACACTGAAGCTTTCTTT; CDR3 protein: CASSLLRGPNTEAFF
D gene: TRBD2; clone size: -; J gene: TRBJ2-7; V gene: TRBV2; CDR3 DNA: TGTGCCAGCAGCTTCCGGGACTACTACGAGCAGTACTTC; CDR3 protein: CASSFRDYYEQYF